A single T cell receptor (beta chain) is shown here with its context. The sample comes from a study of T cell changes during pregnancy in multiple sclerosis. The CDR3 extends over 16 amino acids. The V end lost 2 bases, the J end lost 2 bases, and 16 bases lay between the germline ends. Germline-derived CDR1 and CDR2 are SGHAT and FQNNGV. Method: immunoSEQ multiplex PCR; TCRdb's copy keeps in-frame clones and lacks some. The sample has about 40,000 clones, about 87% seen once. The TCR comes from a female donor with multiple sclerosis, enrolled in a pregnancy study. This chain joins TRBV11-2 and TRBJ2-7, with D unresolved. The material sequenced was CD4+ T cells from peripheral blood mononuclear cells, taken before pregnancy. CDR3 sequence reads: CASSLKSTFGAYEQYF. The CDR3 nucleotides are TGTGCCAGCAGCTTAAAGAGCACTTTCGGAGCCTACGAGCAGTACTTC.